The 12 T cell receptor beta chains below all came from one sample that was sequenced in a study of shared clonotypes between healthy human individuals. Clones were sequenced by immunoSEQ multiplex PCR, and TCRdb holds only the in-frame ones, with some missing. The sample records millions of clones, 85% to 95% being singletons. Sequenced sample: naive CD4+ T cells sorted from blood. Regarding subset: CD45RA+ positively selected. These receptor sequences come from a man aged 18 to 35 in good health.

As for this clone: Other nucleotide sequences in the sample specify the same CDR3. This chain links TRBV27 with TRBJ2-5, with a weak D call TRBD2 (5 bases). This CDR3 is 13 amino acids long. The V gene's germline CDR1 is MNHEY and CDR2 SMNVEV (reference sequence). Trimming took off 6 bases at V and 0 bases at J, with 8 bases between the two ends. Here the CDR3 reads CASSRRYQETQYF. CDR3 DNA: TGTGCCAGCAGCAGGAGGTACCAAGAGACCCAGTACTTC.

About this clone: At the DNA level, this CDR3 is encoded by other sequences in the same sample as well. The chain is built from TRBV5-6 and TRBJ1-3; D is undetermined. Germline CDR1 is SGHDT and CDR2 is YYEEEE. With 0 bases removed from V and 0 bases from J, the gap between germline ends came to 4 bases. There are 14 residues in the CDR3. CDR3 in DNA: TGTGCCAGCAGCTTGGCCAGCTCTGGAAACACCATATATTTT. Encoded protein: CASSLASSGNTIYF. Filled out from reference TRBV5-6 and TRBJ1-3, the complete variable domain reads DAGVTQSPTHLIKTRGQQVTLRCSPKSGHDTVSWYQQALGQGPQFIFQYYEEEERQRGNFPDRFSGHQFPNYSSELNVNALLLGDSALYLCASSLASSGNTIYFGEGSWLTVV.

The chain uses TRBV30 and TRBJ1-2; no definite D call. This CDR3 has 13 residues. The germline CDR1 and CDR2 sequences are GTSNPN and SVGIG (reference sequence). Trimming stripped 1 base from V and 3 bases from J, with 9 bases between. CDR3 in amino acids: CAWSAGSDYGYTF. For the CDR3, the DNA is TGTGCCTGGAGTGCCGGCTCGGACTATGGCTACACCTTC.

J is TRBJ1-2 and V is TRBV11-2; D is ambiguous. The CDR3 spans 14 residues. CDR1 SGHAT and CDR2 FQNNGV come from the germline V gene. Trimming took off 5 bases at V and 7 bases at J, with 17 bases between the two ends. The CDR3 nucleotides are TGTGCCAGCAGCCCGAGTACCCAGTCGGCTGGCTACACCTTC. The encoded protein is CASSPSTQSAGYTF.

The chain has TRBV5-8 and TRBJ2-7; maybe TRBD2 (7 bases). The CDR3 runs 15 residues. Germline V gives CDR1 SGHTS, CDR2 YDEGEE. V lost 5 bases and J lost 5, with 20 bases in between. The CDR3 here is CASSSERGAPHEQYF. CDR3 sequence (DNA): TGTGCCAGCAGTTCAGAACGGGGGGCCCCCCACGAGCAGTACTTC.

The chain carries TRBV18 and TRBJ2-1, with TRBD1 identical over 7 bases. The ends lost 6 bases at V and 0 bases at J; junction bases unmatched: 5. From germline, CDR1 is KGHSH and CDR2 LQKENI. This CDR3 has 15 amino acids. CDR3: CASSRRQGSYNEQFF. The CDR3 nucleotides are TGTGCCAGCTCGCGGCGACAGGGCTCCTACAATGAGCAGTTCTTC.

The chain uses TRBV5-6 and TRBJ2-7; D is possibly TRBD1 (5 bases). V lost 4 bases and J lost 3, with 17 bases in between. Per germline, CDR1 SGHDT and CDR2 YYEEEE. This CDR3 has 15 amino acids. The CDR3 DNA is TGTGCCAGCAGCCGGCAGGGCAGGGTTAGCTACGAGCAGTACTTC. Residues: CASSRQGRVSYEQYF.

The V and J genes are TRBV18 and TRBJ2-3; D is possibly TRBD1 (5 bases). This CDR3 contains 16 residues. CDR1 and CDR2 from the germline V gene are KGHSH and LQKENI. V was trimmed by 5 bases and J by 0 bases, leaving 15 bases between them. The CDR3 sequence is CASSKSQGGSTDTQYF. CDR3 coding DNA: TGTGCCAGCTCAAAAAGTCAGGGTGGAAGCACAGATACGCAGTATTTT.

The J gene is TRBJ1-2, the V gene TRBV7-3; D is perhaps TRBD1 (5 bases). V lost 3 bases to trimming and J lost 1 base, with 12 bases between them. The CDR3 runs to 15 residues. The germline gives CDR1 SGHTA, CDR2 FQGTGA. The CDR3 nucleotides are TGTGCCAGCAGCTTCGACTCCGACAGTAACTATGGCTACACCTTC. It yields the protein CASSFDSDSNYGYTF.

V and J are TRBV10-3 and TRBJ2-5; D possibly matches TRBD1 or TRBD2 (5 bases each). This CDR3 has 13 amino acids. Germline CDR1 and CDR2: ENHRY and SYGVKD. The germline V and J ends were trimmed by 2 bases and 5 bases, with 9 bases remaining between them. The CDR3 protein is CAISETRGETQYF. The CDR3 DNA follows: TGTGCCATCAGTGAGACTAGGGGCGAGACCCAGTACTTC.

The J gene is TRBJ2-3, the V gene TRBV9, with D perhaps matching TRBD1 or TRBD2 (6 bases each). The ends were cut back, 0 bases at V and 2 bases at J, with 13 bases in the middle. The CDR3 loop spans 16 amino acids. Germline V CDR1 and CDR2: SGDLS, YYNGEE. CDR3 amino acids: CASSVEGGINTDTQYF. The CDR3 DNA is TGTGCCAGCAGCGTAGAGGGGGGCATAAACACAGATACGCAGTATTTT.

As concerns this clone: The sample has other DNA sequences that encode this CDR3 too. The V gene is TRBV4-3, the J gene TRBJ2-7; D may be TRBD2 (6 bases). Germline-derived CDR1 and CDR2 are LGHNA and YSLEER. V lost 0 bases, J lost 1 base, and 7 bases lay in between. The CDR3 consists of 14 residues. The CDR3 DNA reads as TGCGCCAGCAGCCAAGAACTAGCTTCCTACGAGCAGTACTTC. As protein: CASSQELASYEQYF.